This TCR beta chain was captured by sequencing in a study of blood T cells in healthy people across ages. This clonotype has a handful of counts. Together with a sample-barcoded 5' primer, a J-beta primer mix was included in a second PCR lasting roughly 7 to 11 cycles. A tag from a template-switch adaptor with 12 random nucleotides marked each cDNA molecule. Every sample gave at least 2.5 million paired-end reads containing CDR3. TCRdb re-analysed the 5' RACE reads in MiXCR, keeping a single row per CDR3 protein. The sample includes hundreds of thousands of distinct CDR3 sequences, around three fifths seen only once; the top ten take 30% to 40%. The people who gave samples were healthy Caucasians from Russia, aged roughly 6 to 90. The specimen sequenced was blood. The sequence came from a man aged 55 to 70 in good health.

CDR3 region: CATSRDPGVAYEQYF. Written as DNA, the CDR3 is TGTGCCACCAGCAGAGATCCTGGGGTTGCCTACGAGCAGTACTTC. The gene calls are TRBV15 and TRBJ2-7; D is uncertain. Germline CDR1 reads LNHNV; CDR2 reads YYDKDF (reference sequence). The V and J ends lost 0 bases and 2 bases respectively, with 11 bases between them. The CDR3 contains 15 residues. The variable domain in full, with the rest retrieved from reference TRBV15 and TRBJ2-7, is DAMVIQNPRYQVTQFGKPVTLSCSQTLNHNVMYWYQQKSSQAPKLLFHYYDKDFNNEADTPDNFQSRRPNTSFCFLDIRSPGLGDTAMYLCATSRDPGVAYEQYFGPGTRLTVT.